A single count supports the clone carrying this TCR beta chain. V lost 7 bases to trimming and J lost 0 bases, with 20 bases between them. The CDR3 sequence is 17 residues long. Germline values: CDR1 SEHNR, CDR2 FQNEAQ (reference sequence). This sample is drawn from a study of early T cells in non-severe SARS-CoV-2 infection. TCRdb fed the 5' RACE reads into MiXCR, producing one record per CDR3 protein. The sample comprises about 97,000 distinct CDR3 sequences, about 10% of which are singletons, and approximately 4.7% rests with the top ten. The starting material was whole blood, obtained at baseline. This TCR came from an adult who was a healthcare worker with PCR-confirmed SARS-CoV-2 infection or an uninfected control (not recorded which). The chain combines TRBV7-9 with TRBJ2-3; no reliable D call. The CDR3: CASTQLSTWPSTDTQYF. CDR3 in DNA: TGTGCCAGCACTCAACTTTCGACGTGGCCTAGCACAGATACGCAGTATTTT.